This T cell receptor (beta chain) originates from a study of OX40 agonist ivuxolimab in advanced cancers. As for the study in general: Patient treatment consisted of intravenous ivuxolimab administration every 2 weeks at 0.01 to 10 mg/kg. Three patients, one with hepatocellular carcinoma and two with cutaneous melanoma, responded partially.

Clones were read by immunoSEQ multiplex PCR, and TCRdb kept only the in-frame ones, dropping some. The data show tens of thousands of clones, approximately 90% seen once. A word on this clone: Its specificity is unknown.

The CDR3 length is 14 residues. CDR1 and CDR2 (germline): SGHAT, FQNNGV. The V end was cut by 4 bases, the J end by 6 bases, with 15 bases between. Broader study findings: A proportion of nonresponders additionally exhibited low normalized T-cell clonal expansion. CD4+ and CD8+ T cells in blood underwent clonal expansion by week 6 at 0.1 to 3.0 mg/kg.

The chain is built from TRBV11-2 and TRBJ1-2; TRBD1 is a possible D gene (6 bases). The sequence derives from an adult with an advanced solid tumor such as melanoma, head and neck, liver or kidney cancer. The material sequenced was CD4+ or CD8+ T cells sorted from blood, taken in a trial of the OX40 agonist ivuxolimab. CDR3 amino acids: CASSSLGQPHGYTF. The CDR3 coding sequence is TGTGCCAGCAGCTCCCTTGGACAGCCCCATGGCTACACCTTC.